This T cell receptor beta chain was identified during a study of technical replicates of blood from a few donors. Per the germline V gene, CDR1 is SGHRS and CDR2 is YFSETQ. This CDR3 is 17 amino acids long. V dropped 4 bases and J dropped 4; count of bases not matched to a gene: 9. Libraries were prepared by immunoSEQ multiplex PCR; TCRdb keeps only in-frame clonotypes and omits some of them. This sample has 64,000 or so clones; about 86% occur once, and the top ten carry 4.5% to 5.5%. This chain connects TRBV5-1 to TRBJ2-3; 13 positions match TRBD2. Input material: PBMCs. The clonotype comes from a human donor in good health. Some clones in this sample may be carry-over from other donors' samples. The CDR3 coding sequence is TGCGCCAGCAGCGTTCGACTAGCGGGGGGAGTCGCAGATACGCAGTATTTT. Translating gives CASSVRLAGGVADTQYF.